This is a list of T cell receptor beta chains from one sample in a study of blood T cell repertoires in COVID-19. Generated by immunoSEQ multiplex PCR, the TCRdb table keeps only in-frame clones and is missing some. Among roughly 250,000 clones listed, 82% were seen once. Sequencing was carried out using peripheral blood. The receptors were sampled from an older woman with active or convalescent COVID-19. The CDR3 runs from the conserved cysteine through the conserved F or W. A D gene is named only where the DNA matches it firmly. Size is stated for part of the rows, as once, few or many counts, or as a class when the clone is expanded.

>TRBD1|TRBJ1-2|TRBV5-4|NA
CASSPGQGQEGYTF
TGTGCCAGCAGCCCGGGACAGGGGCAAGAGGGCTACACCTTC
>TRBD1|TRBJ1-6|TRBV27|NA
CASSLSSEGTAYNSPLHF
TGTGCCAGCAGTTTATCGTCAGAAGGGACAGCTTATAATTCACCCCTCCACTTT
>NA|TRBJ2-7|TRBV2|NA
CASSAQGPTYEQYF
TGTGCCAGCAGTGCCCAGGGGCCGACCTACGAGCAGTACTTC
>TRBD1|TRBJ1-2|TRBV5-1|NA
CASSTTTGGYGYTF
TGCGCCAGCAGCACGACTACAGGGGGCTATGGCTACACCTTC
>NA|TRBJ2-5|TRBV14|NA
CASSPYRETQYF
TGTGCCAGCAGCCCGTACCGGGAGACCCAGTACTTC
>NA|TRBJ1-4|TRBV7-8|NA
CASSLVGRESEKLFF
TGTGCCAGCAGCTTAGTAGGGAGGGAGAGCGAAAAACTGTTTTTT
>NA|TRBJ2-7|TRBV12-3/TRBV12-4|NA
CASSRGPLYEQYF
TGTGCCAGCAGCAGGGGTCCCCTCTACGAGCAGTACTTC
>NA|TRBJ2-7|TRBV27|NA
CASSLKLASQLEQYF
TGTGCCAGCAGTTTAAAGCTAGCGAGCCAGCTCGAGCAGTACTTC
>NA|TRBJ1-2|TRBV19|once
CASSGQTELRDGYTF
TGTGCCAGTAGTGGTCAGACAGAACTTCGCGATGGCTACACCTTC
>TRBD1|TRBJ1-2|TRBV5-1|once
CASSSGQADYGYTF
TGCGCCAGCAGCTCGGGACAGGCTGACTATGGCTACACCTTC
>TRBD1|TRBJ2-3|TRBV20-1|NA
CSASTMGQGADTQYF
TGCAGTGCTAGTACGATGGGACAGGGGGCAGATACGCAGTATTTT